One sample yielded the 24 T cell receptor beta chains listed below, sequenced in a study of blood T cells in healthy people across ages. A J-beta primer mix and a sample-barcoded 5' primer were used in a second PCR of roughly 6 to 11 cycles. TCRdb re-analysed the 5' RACE reads in MiXCR, keeping a single row per CDR3 protein. The sample consists of over 700,000 distinct CDR3 sequences, 53% of them appearing once. The sequenced material came from blood. The receptors shown here come from a man aged 80 or over in good health.

V is TRBV20-1 and J is TRBJ2-4; TRBD2 matches at 8 bases. Germline V gene data show CDR1 as DFQATT and CDR2 as SNEGSKA (reference sequence). The ends lost 6 bases at V and 3 bases at J; junction bases unmatched: 7. CDR3 length: 14 amino acids. In nucleotides, the CDR3 is TGCAGTGCCCGAGGGGCGGGGGGCAAAAACATTCAGTACTTC. This sequence encodes CSARGAGGKNIQYF.

The J gene is TRBJ2-3, the V gene TRBV5-1, with D possibly matching TRBD2 (6 bases). The CDR3 spans 16 residues. Germline V gives CDR1 SGHRS, CDR2 YFSETQ. Trimming cost V 0 bases and J 14 bases, with 25 bases left between them. CDR3 sequence reads: CASSLGGEMGHRDAYF. The CDR3 region has the DNA TGCGCCAGCAGCTTGGGCGGGGAAATGGGGCACAGAGACGCGTATTTT.

The chain employs TRBV5-1 and TRBJ1-6; D might be TRBD1 (5 bases). The germline V and J ends were trimmed by 3 bases and 8 bases, with 15 bases remaining between them. Germline lookup yields CDR1 SGHRS and CDR2 YFSETQ. The length of the CDR3 is 15 residues. CDR3 coding DNA: TGCGCCAGCAGCTGGGACGGAGCCAATTATTCACCCCTCCACTTT. Protein: CASSWDGANYSPLHF.

The V gene is TRBV4-1, the J gene TRBJ2-5; D remains ambiguous. Trimming shortened V by 0 bases and J by 11 bases, and 16 bases separated the two germline ends. The CDR3 has 14 amino acids. Germline CDR1 and CDR2: MGHRA and YSYEKL. The CDR3: CASSQDVRGSEQYF. For the CDR3, the DNA is TGCGCCAGCAGCCAAGATGTCAGAGGCAGTGAGCAGTACTTC.

J is TRBJ2-7 and V is TRBV27, with unresolved D. In germline, CDR1 is MNHEY, CDR2 SMNVEV (reference sequence). The CDR3 loop spans 14 amino acids. Trimming cost V 4 bases and J 3 bases, with 13 bases left between them. CDR3 sequence (DNA): TGTGCCAGCAGTTCTAAACCCCTCGACTACGAGCAGTACTTC. Residues: CASSSKPLDYEQYF.

The chain recombines TRBV9 with TRBJ1-4; D is unresolved. Trimming pared 4 bases from V and 7 bases from J, leaving 17 bases between. The CDR3 runs to 15 residues. Per the germline V gene, CDR1 is SGDLS and CDR2 is YYNGEE. Here the CDR3 DNA reads TGTGCCAGCAGCTCAAGGACGGGAATCGGTGAAAAACTGTTTTTT. Translating it yields CASSSRTGIGEKLFF.

CDR3 nucleotide sequence: TGCGCCAGCAGCTGGGGGGACGGAGCCTACGAGCAGTACTTC. Its protein is CASSWGDGAYEQYF. The V call is TRBV5-1, the J call TRBJ2-7, with D perhaps matching TRBD2 (6 bases). V lost 3 bases, J lost 2 bases, and 12 bases lay in between. This CDR3 has 14 amino acids. Germline V CDR1 and CDR2: SGHRS, YFSETQ.

This clonotype occurred many times. The genes are TRBV7-2 and TRBJ2-2, with TRBD1 matching 7 bases. Germline values: CDR1 SGHTA, CDR2 FQGNSA. The CDR3 is 14 amino acids. V lost 2 bases and J lost 6; bases outside the gene matches: 3. Here the CDR3 reads CASSLTTGAGELFF. In DNA form, the CDR3 reads TGTGCCAGCAGCTTAACTACAGGGGCCGGGGAGCTGTTTTTT.

The chain has TRBV12-3 or TRBV12-4 and TRBJ2-3; 10 positions match TRBD2. V gave up 6 bases and J gave up 5 bases; unmatched junction bases: 5. The CDR3 contains 14 residues. CDR3 amino acids: CASSLSSGRDTQYF. CDR3 in DNA: TGTGCCAGCAGCCTGTCTAGCGGGAGAGATACGCAGTATTTT.

This rearrangement joins TRBV29-1 to TRBJ1-1, with TRBD1 identical over 9 bases. The V segment lost 2 bases and the J segment 6 bases; nucleotides outside the gene matches: 10. The CDR3 sequence is 15 residues long. CDR1 is SQVTM and CDR2 is ANQGSEA in the germline V gene. The CDR3 region is CSVERGTGRIAEAFF. The CDR3 coding sequence is TGCAGCGTTGAAAGAGGGACAGGGCGGATCGCTGAAGCTTTCTTT.

This clonotype was counted a few times. The V gene is TRBV16, the J gene TRBJ1-2, with D possibly TRBD1 on 6 matching bases. This CDR3 has 15 residues. CDR1 KGHSY and CDR2 FQNENV come from the germline V gene. V lost 0 bases to trimming and J lost 7 bases, with 15 bases between them. In DNA form, the CDR3 reads TGTGCCAGCAGCCAATCGATAGGCAGGGGATCTGGCTACACCTTC. Protein: CASSQSIGRGSGYTF.

This rearrangement joins TRBV5-1 to TRBJ1-1, with no clear D. V shed 4 bases and J shed 0 bases, with 7 bases lying between them. This CDR3 region has 13 residues. The V gene's germline CDR1 is SGHRS and CDR2 YFSETQ. The CDR3 coding sequence is TGCGCCAGCAGCGCCTATTTGAACACTGAAGCTTTCTTT. Protein sequence: CASSAYLNTEAFF. Based on the CDR3 plus reference TRBV5-1 and TRBJ1-1, the full variable domain is KAGVTQTPRYLIKTRGQQVTLSCSPISGHRSVSWYQQTPGQGLQFLFEYFSETQRNKGNFPGRFSGRQFSNSRSEMNVSTLELGDSALYLCASSAYLNTEAFFGQGTRLTVV.

J is TRBJ2-3 and V is TRBV11-2; unclear D gene. Looked up from germline, CDR1 is SGHAT and CDR2 is FQNNGV. Trimming removed 5 bases from V and 3 bases from J, with 15 bases in between. The CDR3 has 15 residues. The CDR3 here is CASSPSWAETDTQYF. In nucleotides, the CDR3 is TGTGCCAGCAGCCCATCGTGGGCAGAGACAGATACGCAGTATTTT.

There are a few counts of this clonotype. The J gene is TRBJ2-7, the V gene TRBV5-1, with 7 bases identical to TRBD1. The CDR3 is made up of 13 amino acids. Germline loops: CDR1 SGHRS, CDR2 YFSETQ. V lost 4 bases, J lost 4 bases, and 5 bases stayed unmatched. CDR3 DNA sequence: TGCGCCAGCAGCGTGGGACAGCCTTACGAGCAGTACTTC. Its protein is CASSVGQPYEQYF.

This clonotype was counted between two and nine times. The V gene is TRBV5-1, the J gene TRBJ2-4; D not resolved. CDR1 and CDR2 from the germline V gene are SGHRS and YFSETQ. With 0 bases removed from V and 5 bases from J, the gap between germline ends came to 9 bases. The CDR3 runs 14 residues. The CDR3 loop reads CASSLVQPENIQYF. The CDR3 DNA follows: TGCGCCAGCAGCTTGGTACAGCCGGAAAACATTCAGTACTTC.

The chain carries TRBV7-9 and TRBJ2-7; 9 nucleotides line up with TRBD2. This CDR3 has 16 residues. CDR1 SEHNR and CDR2 FQNEAQ come from the germline V gene (reference sequence). J lost 1 base, V lost 5 bases, and 9 bases had no gene match. The chain's CDR3 is CASSQGRTSASYEQYF. The DNA for the CDR3 is TGTGCCAGCAGCCAAGGACGGACTAGCGCTTCCTACGAGCAGTACTTC.

The rearrangement joins TRBV6-2 or TRBV6-3 to TRBJ2-7; D ambiguous. Trimming took 0 bases from V and 2 from J, leaving 20 bases between them. Germline loops: CDR1 MNHEY, CDR2 SVGEGT. This CDR3 has 18 amino acids. CDR3 sequence: CASSYSKIWSRQAYEQYF. The CDR3 nucleotides read TGTGCCAGCAGTTACTCGAAGATTTGGTCCCGCCAAGCCTACGAGCAGTACTTC.

The chain has TRBV7-9 and TRBJ2-3; D is unresolved. This CDR3 has 17 residues. Germline V gene data show CDR1 as SEHNR and CDR2 as FQNEAQ (reference sequence). Trimming removed 5 bases at V and 0 bases at J, with 18 bases between. The CDR3 region is CASSPTNYDVSTDTQYF. CDR3 sequence (DNA): TGTGCCAGCAGCCCTACCAACTATGATGTTAGCACAGATACGCAGTATTTT.

The chain links TRBV5-1 to TRBJ2-1; TRBD2 agrees at 12 bases. V trimming: 4 bases; J trimming: 10 bases; junction bases outside the gene matches: 6. The CDR3 totals 14 residues. The germline V gene has CDR1 SGHRS and CDR2 YFSETQ. DNA of the CDR3: TGCGCCAGCAGCGTCGGGACTAGCGGGTTGGAGCAGTTCTTC. It yields the protein CASSVGTSGLEQFF.

This clonotype was seen a few times. The chain recombines TRBV7-8 with TRBJ2-1; 14 bases match TRBD2. Per germline, CDR1 SGHVS and CDR2 FQNEAQ. Unmatched junction bases numbered 6, after V lost 0 bases and J lost 8 bases. The CDR3 has 17 amino acids. The CDR3 region has the DNA TGTGCCAGCAGCTTAGCGACTAGCGGGAGGGCCGGCGATGAGCAGTTCTTC. Translated: CASSLATSGRAGDEQFF.

This clonotype was seen only a few times. CDR3 in amino acids: CASSPREVVQPQHF. In DNA, the CDR3 is TGTGCCAGCAGTCCCCGGGAGGTGGTTCAGCCCCAGCATTTT. The chain employs TRBV27 and TRBJ1-5; D is ambiguous. CDR1 MNHEY and CDR2 SMNVEV come from the germline V gene (reference sequence). Trimming pared 5 bases from V and 6 bases from J, leaving 14 bases between. This CDR3 comprises 14 residues.

This clonotype was seen a few times. The CDR3 DNA reads as TGTGCCAGCAGCGCAAGCGGTGGGCGAGGAAACATTCAGTACTTC. Amino acids: CASSASGGRGNIQYF. The chain combines TRBV3-1 with TRBJ2-4; D is perhaps TRBD2 (5 bases). From germline, CDR1 is LGHDT and CDR2 YNNKEL (reference sequence). Deletions cut 5 bases from V and 6 bases from J, with 17 bases between. The CDR3 has 15 residues.

The V call is TRBV7-2, the J call TRBJ1-2, with 7 bases fitting TRBD1. Per the germline V gene, CDR1 is SGHTA and CDR2 is FQGNSA. Trimming at V came to 5 bases and at J to 7 bases, leaving 13 bases not matched to a gene. There are 15 residues in the CDR3. CDR3 sequence reads: CASSPKTGPVGGYTF. For the CDR3, the DNA is TGTGCCAGCAGCCCTAAGACAGGGCCTGTTGGTGGCTACACCTTC.

The table lists this clonotype with a count of one. At one boundary the junction diverges from the germline segment, which might be a read error. This chain links TRBV7-8 with TRBJ2-4; possible D gene TRBD2, 6 bases. This CDR3 has 16 amino acids. Germline assignment: CDR1 SGHVS and CDR2 FQNEAQ. The CDR3 sequence is CASSLESPGVGNMQYF. DNA for the CDR3: TGTGCCAGCAGCTTAGAATCCCCGGGAGTAGGGAACATGCAGTACTTC.